The sequence of this TCR beta chain was determined in a study of beta chain features in type 1 diabetes. Whole-study findings and limits: Moderate but significant shortening of TCRB CDR3s was recorded in all four CD4+ subsets from Type 1 diabetes patients.

This clone showed up just a few times. Its target is unknown. V was clipped by 0 bases and J by 5 bases, with 14 bases between them. Germline CDR1 and CDR2: SGHRS and YFSETQ. This CDR3 region has 15 residues. As every portion of the isolated RNA was reverse transcribed, the sequencing read expressed TCRB transcripts. Repertoires were generated with immunoSEQ multiplex PCR, while TCRdb's copy carries only in-frame clones and drops some. The sample contains some 70,000 clones, about 50% of which appear only once. J is TRBJ1-1 and V is TRBV5-1; D is unresolved. This receptor was taken from a man aged 25 to 45 with type 1 diabetes. The specimen was central memory CD4+ T cells from blood. The CDR3 coding sequence is TGCGCCAGCAGCTTGGCCCATATGGCGGGAACTGAAGCTTTCTTT. Translating it yields CASSLAHMAGTEAFF.